The 21 T cell receptor beta chains below come from one sample, sequenced in a study of breast tumors, draining lymph nodes, adjacent tissues. Breast cancer patients provided tissue from their axillary draining lymph nodes. TCRdb re-analysed the multiplex PCR reads in MiXCR, keeping a single row per CDR3 protein. This sample has some 170,000 distinct CDR3 sequences, with around 33% found just once. Sequencing used axillary lymph node tissue. Receptor source: a female donor with breast cancer. Some clones in this sample may be carry-over from other donors' samples.

The gene calls are TRBV6-2 or TRBV6-3 and TRBJ1-3; D is ambiguous. Germline V gives CDR1 MNHEY, CDR2 SVGEGT. The ends were cut back, 6 bases at V and 7 bases at J, with 16 bases in the middle. The CDR3 extends over 14 amino acids. The CDR3 nucleotides read TGTGCCAGCAGCGGACCTAGCGGGTGGAACACCATATATTTT. Protein product: CASSGPSGWNTIYF.

Many counts were recorded for this clonotype. This sequence joins TRBV5-4 and TRBJ2-1; no firm D call. The CDR3 sequence is 14 residues long. Trimming removed 1 base at V and 5 bases at J, with 10 bases between. The germline V gene has CDR1 SGHNT and CDR2 YYREEE (reference sequence). CDR3 nucleotides: TGTGCCAGCAGCTTGCGGCTGGCCGACAATGAGCAGTTCTTC. Its protein is CASSLRLADNEQFF.

Many counts were recorded for this clonotype. This chain links TRBV7-3 with TRBJ2-1, with 12 bases fitting TRBD2. Germline CDR1 reads SGHTA; CDR2 reads FQGTGA. This CDR3 has 15 amino acids. Trimming took 1 base from V and 7 from J; bases not matched to a gene: 2. The CDR3 DNA is TGTGCCAGCAGCTTAATGACTAGCGGGAGAAATGAGCAGTTCTTC. Amino acids: CASSLMTSGRNEQFF.

With regard to this clonotype: Lacking the conserved final phenylalanine or tryptophan, this CDR3 likely reflects a read error. The rearrangement joins TRBV29-1 to TRBJ1-2, with TRBD1 matching 8 bases. The germline CDR1 and CDR2 sequences are SQVTM and ANQGSEA. CDR3 length: 15 amino acids. Losses at the gene ends were 7 bases for V and 0 bases for J; bases not matched to a gene: 10. The CDR3 reads CSAYETGEANYGYTG. CDR3 in DNA: TGCAGCGCCTACGAGACAGGGGAAGCTAACTATGGCTACACCGGG.

This clonotype has a count of ten or more. The chain couples TRBV24-1 to TRBJ2-7; the match to TRBD1 covers 10 bases. Germline CDR1 reads KGHDR; CDR2 reads SFDVKD. V shed 2 bases and J 2 bases; nucleotides not matched to a gene: 2. The CDR3 covers 15 residues. As DNA, the CDR3 is TGTGCCACCAGTGATTCGGGGACAGGGGCCTACGAGCAGTACTTC. This encodes CATSDSGTGAYEQYF.

At least ten counts were recorded for this clonotype. V is TRBV5-1 and J is TRBJ2-7; TRBD1 agrees at 10 bases. J gave up 8 bases and V 0 bases, and 11 bases lay outside the gene matches. Per germline, CDR1 SGHRS and CDR2 YFSETQ. The CDR3 totals 16 residues. CDR3 coding DNA: TGCGCCAGCAGCTTGGACCTCCCGGGACAGGGGTTCAAGCAGTACTTC. Translated: CASSLDLPGQGFKQYF.

This clonotype appeared a few times. Being one base from a much bigger clone, this may be a read error. This chain connects TRBV6-1 to TRBJ2-7, with D tentatively TRBD1 (6 bases). Trimming stripped 5 bases from V and 2 bases from J, with 13 bases between. This CDR3 has 14 residues. Looked up from germline, CDR1 is MNHNS and CDR2 is SASEGT. CDR3 DNA sequence: TGTGCCAGCAGTCATCAGGGGAGCACCTACGAGCAGTACTTC. Protein product: CASSHQGSTYEQYF.

The V gene is TRBV29-1, the J gene TRBJ1-2; D possibly corresponds to TRBD1 (5 bases). This CDR3 region has 13 residues. The V end lost 3 bases, the J end lost 3 bases, and 11 bases lay between the germline ends. Germline V gives CDR1 SQVTM, CDR2 ANQGSEA. This CDR3 is CSVEPGGDYGYTF. For the CDR3, the DNA is TGCAGCGTTGAGCCCGGGGGAGACTATGGCTACACCTTC.

Concerning this clonotype: A much larger clonotype is one base distant, so this may be a read error. The chain is built from TRBV7-3 and TRBJ2-5, with D possibly called TRBD1 or TRBD2 (5 bases each). This CDR3 contains 15 residues. The germline V gene encodes CDR1 SGHTA and CDR2 FQGTGA. The CDR3 DNA is TGTGCCACCTCCCGAGAGGGGAACGGGCCGGAGACCCGGCACTTC. It yields the protein CATSREGNGPETRHF.

The chain combines TRBV5-1 with TRBJ1-4; D may be TRBD1 (5 bases). The CDR3 totals 14 residues. V lost 4 bases and J lost 5, with 12 bases in between. Germline V gives CDR1 SGHRS, CDR2 YFSETQ. CDR3 DNA: TGCGCCAGCAGCACGGGGACGGGGAATGAAAAACTGTTTTTT. Translation: CASSTGTGNEKLFF.

In this sample, this clonotype turned up many times. The chain employs TRBV2 and TRBJ1-3, with D possibly being TRBD1 (6 bases). The V end was cut by 6 bases, the J end by 4 bases, with 16 bases between. In germline, CDR1 is SNHLY, CDR2 FYNNEI. This CDR3 is built from 15 residues. The CDR3 DNA is TGTGCCAGCAGGAGAGGCACGGGGGGCGGAAACACCATATATTTT. Its protein product is CASRRGTGGGNTIYF. Full variable domain (remainder filled in from reference TRBV2 and TRBJ1-3): EPEVTQTPSHQVTQMGQEVILRCVPISNHLYFYWYRQILGQKVEFLVSFYNNEISEKSEIFDDQFSVERPDGSNFTLKIRSTKLEDSAMYFCASRRGTGGGNTIYFGEGSWLTVV.

This clonotype was counted only a few times. This may stem from a read error, because a much larger clone lies one nucleotide away. The CDR3 loop is CASSLIRTTGRRFF. CDR3 bases: TGTGCCAGCAGCTTAATTAGGACTACCGGGAGGCGGTTCTTC. The genes are TRBV11-2 and TRBJ2-1, with 7 nucleotides matching TRBD2. With 2 bases clipped from V and 15 bases from J, the junction kept 13 bases outside the gene matches. The germline V gene has CDR1 SGHAT and CDR2 FQNNGV. The CDR3 loop spans 14 amino acids. The full variable domain, with the rest looked up from reference TRBV11-2 and TRBJ2-1, is EAGVAQSPRYKIIEKRQSVAFWCNPISGHATLYWYQQILGQGPKLLIQFQNNGVVDDSQLPKDRFSAERLKGVDSTLKIQPAKLEDSAVYLCASSLIRTTGRRFFGPGTRLTVL.

This chain joins TRBV4-1 and TRBJ1-1; possible D gene TRBD1, 5 bases. Germline CDR1 reads MGHRA; CDR2 reads YSYEKL. The CDR3 is 14 residues long. The germline V and J ends were trimmed by 3 bases and 1 base, with 9 bases remaining between them. The CDR3 region is CASSHRDANTEAFF. The CDR3 nucleotides read TGCGCCAGCAGCCACCGGGACGCGAACACTGAAGCTTTCTTT.

Concerning this clonotype: This may be a read error: a much more frequent sequence differs by one nucleotide. V is TRBV15 and J is TRBJ2-7; D perhaps matches TRBD1 (6 bases). CDR3 length: 13 residues. CDR1 LNHNV and CDR2 YYDKDF come from the germline V gene (reference sequence). V lost 3 bases to trimming and J lost 6 bases, with 12 bases between them. CDR3 nucleotides: TGTGCCACCAGCAGGGACAGTTACTCCGAGCAGTACTTC. This codes for CATSRDSYSEQYF.

This clonotype was detected many times. This chain links TRBV7-9 with TRBJ2-1; D ambiguous. Trimming took off 5 bases at V and 5 bases at J, with 10 bases between the two ends. CDR1 and CDR2 (germline): SEHNR, FQNEAQ (reference sequence). This CDR3 is built from 13 residues. CDR3 bases: TGTGCCAGCAGCCCCCCCCTTAACAATGAGCAGTTCTTC. Amino acid sequence: CASSPPLNNEQFF.

Comment on this clonotype: Just one base apart from a much larger clone, this may be a read error. The chain joins TRBV6-5 to TRBJ1-2, with unresolved D. CDR1 and CDR2 from the germline V gene are MNHEY and SVGAGI. The V end was cut by 7 bases, the J end by 5 bases, with 20 bases between. This CDR3 region has 15 residues. CDR3 sequence (DNA): TGTGCCAGCACCCGGGCAGCCTCCAGTACTTATGGCTACACCTTC. Its protein product is CASTRAASSTYGYTF.

The chain links TRBV12-3 or TRBV12-4 to TRBJ1-2; the D is unclear. The CDR3 contains 12 residues. With 6 bases removed from V and 9 bases from J, the gap between germline ends came to 14 bases. CDR3 protein: CASRGLRPSYTF. The CDR3 DNA sequence: TGTGCCAGCAGGGGCCTCCGGCCAAGCTACACCTTC.

This clonotype appeared many times. The V and J genes are TRBV9 and TRBJ2-2, with 12 positions matching TRBD2. V shed 4 bases and J 6 bases; nucleotides not matched to a gene: 13. Germline-derived CDR1 and CDR2 are SGDLS and YYNGEE. The CDR3 has 18 amino acids. CDR3 sequence (DNA): TGTGCCAGCAGCCCATTTGAGGGGGCTAGCGGGAGGGCCGGGGAGCTGTTTTTT. Translation: CASSPFEGASGRAGELFF.

This clonotype was counted ten times or more. This sequence joins TRBV7-2 and TRBJ2-7; D ambiguous. This CDR3 has 12 amino acids. Per the germline V gene, CDR1 is SGHTA and CDR2 is FQGNSA. V shed 1 base and J shed 6 bases, with 7 bases lying between them. The DNA of the CDR3 is TGTGCCAGCAGCTTAGGTTACTCCGAGCAGTACTTC. Its protein product is CASSLGYSEQYF.

In this sample, this clonotype turned up many times. This rearrangement joins TRBV11-3 to TRBJ2-3; 10 bases align to TRBD2. This CDR3 region has 16 residues. The J segment lost 6 bases and the V segment lost 1 base, leaving 7 bases of the junction unmatched. Germline V CDR1 and CDR2: SGHNT, YENEEA. This CDR3 is CASSLALAGSGDTQYF. The CDR3 DNA sequence: TGTGCCAGCAGCTTAGCACTAGCGGGGTCCGGGGATACGCAGTATTTT. Full variable domain (outside the CDR3, taken from reference TRBV11-3 and TRBJ2-3): EAGVVQSPRYKIIEKKQPVAFWCNPISGHNTLYWYLQNLGQGPELLIRYENEEAVDDSQLPKDRFSAERLKGVDSTLKIQPAELGDSAVYLCASSLALAGSGDTQYFGPGTRLTVL.

V and J are TRBV12-3 or TRBV12-4 and TRBJ2-3, with 11 bases matching TRBD2. CDR3 size: 16 residues. V trimming: 2 bases; J trimming: 11 bases; junction bases outside the gene matches: 12. CDR3 residues: CASSLTSGGGYNEQYF. The CDR3 DNA is TGTGCCAGCAGTTTAACTAGCGGGGGTGGTTACAATGAGCAGTATTTT.